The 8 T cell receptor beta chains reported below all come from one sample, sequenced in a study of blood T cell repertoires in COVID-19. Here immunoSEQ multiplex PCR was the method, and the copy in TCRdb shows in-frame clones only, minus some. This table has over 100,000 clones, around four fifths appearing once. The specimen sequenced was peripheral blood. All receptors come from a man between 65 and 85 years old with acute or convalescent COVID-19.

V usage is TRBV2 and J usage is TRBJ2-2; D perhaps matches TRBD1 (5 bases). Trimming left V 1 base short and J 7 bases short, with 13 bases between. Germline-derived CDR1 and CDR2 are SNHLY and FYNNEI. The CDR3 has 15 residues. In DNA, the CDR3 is TGTGCCAGCAGTGAAGGGACATCGGGCGTCGGGGAGCTGTTTTTT. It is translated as CASSEGTSGVGELFF. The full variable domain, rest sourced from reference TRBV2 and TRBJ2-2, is EPEVTQTPSHQVTQMGQEVILRCVPISNHLYFYWYRQILGQKVEFLVSFYNNEISEKSEIFDDQFSVERPDGSNFTLKIRSTKLEDSAMYFCASSEGTSGVGELFFGEGSRLTVL.

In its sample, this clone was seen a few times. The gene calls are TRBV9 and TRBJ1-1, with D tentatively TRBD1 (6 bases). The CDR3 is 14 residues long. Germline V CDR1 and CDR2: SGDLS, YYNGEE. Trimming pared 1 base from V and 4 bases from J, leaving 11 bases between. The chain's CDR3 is CASSVTGSGTEAFF. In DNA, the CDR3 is TGTGCCAGCAGCGTAACAGGGTCTGGCACTGAAGCTTTCTTT.

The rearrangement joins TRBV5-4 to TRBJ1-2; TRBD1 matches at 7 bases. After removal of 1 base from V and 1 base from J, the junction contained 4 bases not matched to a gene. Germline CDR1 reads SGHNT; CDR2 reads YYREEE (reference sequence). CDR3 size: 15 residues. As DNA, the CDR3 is TGTGCCAGCAGCTTGCGGGACAGCTTTAACTATGGCTACACCTTC. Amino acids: CASSLRDSFNYGYTF.

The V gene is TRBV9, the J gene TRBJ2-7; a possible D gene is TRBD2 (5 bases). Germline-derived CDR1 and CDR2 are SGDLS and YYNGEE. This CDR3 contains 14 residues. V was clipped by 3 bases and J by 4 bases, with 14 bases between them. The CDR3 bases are TGTGCCAGCAGCGCCTCCGGGAATATTTACGAGCAGTACTTC. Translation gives CASSASGNIYEQYF.

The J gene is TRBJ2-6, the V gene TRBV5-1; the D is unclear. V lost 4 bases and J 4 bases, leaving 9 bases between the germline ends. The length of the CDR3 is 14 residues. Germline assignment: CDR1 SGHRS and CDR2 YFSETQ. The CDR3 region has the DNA TGCGCCAGCAGCCCCGAGCCGGGGGCCAACGTCCTGACTTTC. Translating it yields CASSPEPGANVLTF.

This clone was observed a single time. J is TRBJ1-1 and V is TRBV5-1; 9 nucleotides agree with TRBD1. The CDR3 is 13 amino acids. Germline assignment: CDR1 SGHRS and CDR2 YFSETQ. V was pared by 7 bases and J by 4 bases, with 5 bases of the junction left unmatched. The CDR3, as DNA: TGCGCCAGCTCCGGACAGGGGAGCACTGAAGCTTTCTTT. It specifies CASSGQGSTEAFF. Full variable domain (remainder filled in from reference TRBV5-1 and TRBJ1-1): KAGVTQTPRYLIKTRGQQVTLSCSPISGHRSVSWYQQTPGQGLQFLFEYFSETQRNKGNFPGRFSGRQFSNSRSEMNVSTLELGDSALYLCASSGQGSTEAFFGQGTRLTVV.

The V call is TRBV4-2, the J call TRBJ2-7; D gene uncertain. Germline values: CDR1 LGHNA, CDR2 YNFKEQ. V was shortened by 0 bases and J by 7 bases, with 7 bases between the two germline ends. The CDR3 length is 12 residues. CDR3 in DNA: TGTGCCAGCAGCCAAGATCGCGAGGAGCAGTACTTC. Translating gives CASSQDREEQYF.

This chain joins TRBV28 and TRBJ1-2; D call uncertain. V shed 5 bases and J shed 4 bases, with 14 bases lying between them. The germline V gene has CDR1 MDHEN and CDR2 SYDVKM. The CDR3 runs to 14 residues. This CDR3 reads CASSRGIGPYGYTF. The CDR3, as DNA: TGTGCCAGCAGTCGGGGAATCGGCCCCTATGGCTACACCTTC.